The 32 T cell receptor beta chains listed next were all sequenced from one sample in a study of cytomegalovirus exposure and HLA in healthy donors. PCR primers comprised 60 Vbeta and 13 Jbeta primers. TCRdb's copy holds only in-frame clones and misses some; the assay was immunoSEQ multiplex PCR. Seen here are about 110,000 clones, roughly 70% observed once, and the top ten hold roughly 10%. Sequences were obtained from PBMCs. Source of these receptors: a young man in good health and CMV-seropositive.

CDR3 sequence (DNA): TGTGCCATTTCGCGGGGCGGGGGGCGGAGCGAGCAGTTCTTC. Encoded protein: CAISRGGGRSEQFF. The gene calls are TRBV19 and TRBJ2-1; 8 positions match TRBD2. In germline, CDR1 is LNHDA, CDR2 SQIVND (reference sequence). The CDR3 totals 14 residues. Trimming removed 10 bases from V and 10 bases from J; junction bases left unmatched: 15.

The V and J genes are TRBV18 and TRBJ2-1; 14 bases line up with TRBD2. V shed 3 bases and J 8 bases; nucleotides not matched to a gene: 6. CDR3 size: 16 residues. Germline CDR1 and CDR2: KGHSH and LQKENI. In DNA, the CDR3 is TGTGCCAGCTCACCGCAGACTAGCGGGAGGGAATATGAGCAGTTCTTC. Translating it yields CASSPQTSGREYEQFF.

The rearrangement links TRBV6-6 to TRBJ1-5; 7 nucleotides match TRBD1. The CDR3 spans 15 residues. The germline gives CDR1 MNHNY, CDR2 SVGAGI (reference sequence). Trimming at V came to 6 bases and at J to 3 bases, leaving 8 bases not matched to a gene. The CDR3 nucleotides read TGTGCCAGCAGAGCTACGGGACAGATCAATCAGCCCCAGCATTTT. Protein: CASRATGQINQPQHF.

V is TRBV5-1 and J is TRBJ2-2, with D maybe TRBD2 (6 bases). The CDR3 consists of 15 residues. Trimming cost V 4 bases and J 1 base, with 11 bases left between them. Germline V gene data show CDR1 as SGHRS and CDR2 as YFSETQ. CDR3 coding DNA: TGCGCCAGCAGCACGGGGACTGAGAACACCGGGGAGCTGTTTTTT. Protein product: CASSTGTENTGELFF.

The chain carries TRBV28 and TRBJ1-2; TRBD1 agrees at 7 bases. The CDR3 loop spans 15 amino acids. Germline V gives CDR1 MDHEN, CDR2 SYDVKM. V shed 2 bases, J shed 4 bases, and the junction held 7 bases outside the gene matches. CDR3 sequence reads: CASSLLDRVGYGYTF. CDR3 coding DNA: TGTGCCAGCAGTTTACTCGACAGGGTAGGCTATGGCTACACCTTC.

J is TRBJ2-5 and V is TRBV5-4, with TRBD1 identical over 8 bases. The J call may be in error: the DNA end matches TRBJ2-7 better. Germline CDR1 is SGHNT and CDR2 is YYREEE (reference sequence). The CDR3 length is 14 residues. Here the CDR3 reads CASSLGDRGHEQYF. CDR3 DNA sequence: TGTGCCAGCAGCTTGGGAGACAGGGGCCACGAGCAGTACTTC.

The chain employs TRBV5-4 and TRBJ2-6; D might be TRBD1 (6 bases). Trimming shortened V by 4 bases and J by 0 bases, and 11 bases separated the two germline ends. Germline V lookup: CDR1 SGHNT, CDR2 YYREEE (reference sequence). CDR3 length equals 16 residues. The CDR3 loop reads CASSLDRNSGANVLTF. CDR3 sequence (DNA): TGTGCCAGCAGCCTGGACAGAAACTCTGGGGCCAACGTCCTGACTTTC.

Written as DNA, the CDR3 is TGTGCCAGCACGGGACTGGATACGCAGTATTTT. It yields the protein CASTGLDTQYF. This chain uses TRBV27 with TRBJ2-3; TRBD2 might be the D (6 bases). Germline lookup yields CDR1 MNHEY and CDR2 SMNVEV (reference sequence). This CDR3 has 11 residues. V was pared by 7 bases and J by 6 bases, with 8 bases between.

The genes are TRBV5-1 and TRBJ2-7; 10 bases fit TRBD1. Germline V gene data show CDR1 as SGHRS and CDR2 as YFSETQ. V dropped 2 bases and J dropped 1; count of bases not matched to a gene: 9. The CDR3 totals 17 residues. The CDR3 DNA reads as TGCGCCAGCAGCTTAGACGGACAGGGGGTAAGTTCCTACGAGCAGTACGTC. This codes for CASSLDGQGVSSYEQYV.

In nucleotides, the CDR3 is TGCAGCGTTGACCGCGGGACCATACCCTACGAGCAGTACTTC. The encoded protein is CSVDRGTIPYEQYF. V usage is TRBV29-1 and J usage is TRBJ2-5, with D perhaps TRBD2 (6 bases). The DNA end is a closer match to TRBJ2-7, so the J assignment may be wrong. The CDR3 is made up of 14 amino acids. Germline loops: CDR1 SQVTM, CDR2 ANQGSEA.

This clone turned up a few times. The chain links TRBV15 to TRBJ1-2, with D perhaps matching TRBD1 (5 bases). CDR3 length: 15 residues. V lost 5 bases, J lost 3 bases, and 16 bases lay in between. The germline CDR1 and CDR2 sequences are LNHNV and YYDKDF (reference sequence). The CDR3 protein is CATSPRTGGDYGYTF. CDR3 bases: TGTGCCACCAGCCCTCGGACGGGGGGAGACTATGGCTACACCTTC.

The chain has TRBV18 and TRBJ2-3, with unresolved D. Between the trimmed V and J ends, which lost 3 bases and 0 bases, there was a span of 7 bases. CDR1 and CDR2 from the germline V gene are KGHSH and LQKENI. CDR3 size: 14 residues. CDR3 in DNA: TGTGCCAGCTCACCCCTCACTAGCACAGATACGCAGTATTTT. It is translated as CASSPLTSTDTQYF.

This clone has a single count. The chain couples TRBV18 to TRBJ1-3; a weak D match, TRBD1 (5 bases). Germline loops: CDR1 KGHSH, CDR2 LQKENI. Trimming left V 3 bases short and J 0 bases short, with 15 bases between. CDR3 length: 17 residues. Here the CDR3 reads CASSPSQAPFSGNTIYF. CDR3 DNA sequence: TGTGCCAGCTCACCCTCACAGGCTCCCTTCTCTGGAAACACCATATATTTT. Based on the CDR3 plus reference TRBV18 and TRBJ1-3, the full variable domain is NAGVMQNPRHLVRRRGQEARLRCSPMKGHSHVYWYRQLPEEGLKFMVYLQKENIIDESGMPKERFSAEFPKEGPSILRIQQVVRGDSAAYFCASSPSQAPFSGNTIYFGEGSWLTVV.

This chain joins TRBV28 and TRBJ1-2, with TRBD1 as a possible D gene (6 bases). V lost 4 bases, J lost 0 bases, and 6 bases lay in between. In germline, CDR1 is MDHEN, CDR2 SYDVKM. There are 13 residues in the CDR3. CDR3 nucleotide sequence: TGTGCCAGCAGTTCAGGGGCTAACTATGGCTACACCTTC. Encoded protein: CASSSGANYGYTF.

The gene calls are TRBV27 and TRBJ2-3; D ambiguous. The CDR3 length is 16 residues. Trimming removed 6 bases at V and 1 base at J, with 17 bases between. Germline CDR1 MNHEY, CDR2 SMNVEV (reference sequence). In DNA form, the CDR3 reads TGTGCCAGCAGATCAGTCTACTATACTGGCACAGATACGCAGTATTTT. Its translation: CASRSVYYTGTDTQYF.

V and J are TRBV7-9 and TRBJ2-7, with D possibly TRBD2 on 7 matching bases. Trimming stripped 1 base from V and 3 bases from J, with 10 bases between. CDR1 is SEHNR and CDR2 is FQNEAQ in the germline V gene (reference sequence). The CDR3 consists of 14 residues. CDR3 coding DNA: TGTGCCAGCAGCTTAGAGGGGGGGAACTACGAGCAGTACTTC. Protein product: CASSLEGGNYEQYF.

The chain links TRBV29-1 to TRBJ1-2, with unresolved D. The ends were cut back, 3 bases at V and 4 bases at J, with 15 bases in the middle. The CDR3 runs to 14 residues. CDR1 SQVTM and CDR2 ANQGSEA come from the germline V gene. CDR3 in amino acids: CSVDLRGPIYGYTF. The CDR3 coding sequence is TGCAGCGTTGACCTACGAGGCCCCATCTATGGCTACACCTTC.

V is TRBV28 and J is TRBJ1-6; D might be TRBD1 (5 bases). The ends were cut back, 7 bases at V and 17 bases at J, with 18 bases in the middle. The CDR3 is made up of 12 amino acids. Germline CDR1 is MDHEN and CDR2 is SYDVKM. The DNA of the CDR3 is TGTGCCAGCACCTCAGATCGGAGGGGTTTCCACTTT. It translates to CASTSDRRGFHF.

This clone has just one count. The chain is built from TRBV7-9 and TRBJ1-2; TRBD1 might be the D (6 bases). The CDR3 runs 17 residues. The V end was cut by 1 base, the J end by 3 bases, with 18 bases between. Germline-derived CDR1 and CDR2 are SEHNR and FQNEAQ (reference sequence). The CDR3 reads CASSLVGRGHYDYGYTF. CDR3 DNA sequence: TGTGCCAGCAGCTTAGTGGGCAGGGGTCACTATGACTATGGCTACACCTTC.

The rearrangement joins TRBV5-1 to TRBJ2-5; 8 bases match TRBD2. J lost 4 bases, V lost 3 bases, and 14 bases had no gene match. Germline V lookup: CDR1 SGHRS, CDR2 YFSETQ. There are 17 residues in the CDR3. The chain's CDR3 is CASSSAVRGGWAETQYF. CDR3 bases: TGCGCCAGCAGCTCGGCGGTCCGGGGGGGTTGGGCAGAGACCCAGTACTTC.

The CDR3 sequence: CASSGLGEGRALGNQPQHF. In DNA, the CDR3 is TGTGCCAGCAGTGGCTTGGGGGAGGGTAGGGCTTTGGGCAATCAGCCCCAGCATTTT. The chain links TRBV6-1 to TRBJ1-5; maybe TRBD1 (5 bases). Per the germline V gene, CDR1 is MNHNS and CDR2 is SASEGT. The V gene lost 4 bases and the J gene lost 2 bases, with 24 bases spanning the gap. The CDR3 contains 19 residues.

The rearrangement links TRBV6-1 to TRBJ1-1; 8 bases are shared with TRBD1. The CDR3 totals 14 residues. Germline CDR1 and CDR2: MNHNS and SASEGT. Trimming cost V 4 bases and J 4 bases; bases outside gene matches: 5. The DNA of the CDR3 is TGTGCCAGCAGTGGCAGGGGGCGCATCACTGAAGCTTTCTTT. This translates into CASSGRGRITEAFF.

This clone was found once. V gene TRBV30 combines with J gene TRBJ1-2; D is unresolved. V lost 2 bases, J lost 5 bases, and 18 bases lay in between. The CDR3 consists of 15 residues. Germline-derived CDR1 and CDR2 are GTSNPN and SVGIG (reference sequence). This CDR3 reads CAWSPRRATVYGYTF. The CDR3 nucleotides are TGTGCCTGGAGTCCACGGAGGGCGACGGTGTATGGCTACACCTTC.

The chain is built from TRBV7-3 and TRBJ1-5; TRBD1 agrees at 7 bases. CDR3 length equals 12 residues. Germline lookup yields CDR1 SGHTA and CDR2 FQGTGA. V was clipped by 5 bases and J by 5 bases; unmatched bases: 0. The CDR3 is CASSQGDQPQHF. The DNA for the CDR3 is TGTGCCAGCAGCCAGGGGGATCAGCCCCAGCATTTT.

This clone was counted once. The CDR3 region has the DNA TGTGCCAGCAGCCAACATCGAGCTAGCGGAGATTACGAGCAGTACGTC. This translates into CASSQHRASGDYEQYV. This sequence joins TRBV14 and TRBJ2-7, with 7 bases aligning to TRBD2. Germline V gene lookup returns CDR1 SGHDN and CDR2 FVKESK. After removal of 2 bases from V and 4 bases from J, the junction contained 11 bases not matched to a gene. There are 16 residues in the CDR3.

The chain employs TRBV7-2 and TRBJ2-5, with TRBD2 matching 9 bases. The ends lost 0 bases at V and 3 bases at J; junction bases unmatched: 2. CDR3 length equals 15 residues. The germline gives CDR1 SGHTA, CDR2 FQGNSA. CDR3 amino acids: CASSLALAGEETQYF. CDR3 sequence (DNA): TGTGCCAGCAGCTTAGCTTTAGCGGGAGAAGAGACCCAGTACTTC. Variable domain in full (rest from reference TRBV7-2 and TRBJ2-5): GAGVSQSPSNKVTEKGKDVELRCDPISGHTALYWYRQSLGQGLEFLIYFQGNSAPDKSGLPSDRFSAERTGGSVSTLTIQRTQQEDSAVYLCASSLALAGEETQYFGPGTRLLVL.

This chain uses TRBV4-2 with TRBJ1-6; 8 nucleotides agree with TRBD1. Germline assignment: CDR1 LGHNA and CDR2 YNFKEQ. Unmatched junction bases numbered 5, after V lost 4 bases and J lost 6 bases. The CDR3 covers 15 residues. The CDR3 region has the DNA TGTGCCAGCAGCCTTGAACAGGGGGGTAATTCACCCCTCCACTTT. Translation gives CASSLEQGGNSPLHF.

The CDR3 protein is CASSRSVAGSNEQFF. The CDR3 DNA reads as TGCGCCAGCAGCCGTTCGGTAGCGGGAAGCAATGAGCAGTTCTTC. The V call is TRBV5-1, the J call TRBJ2-1; 8 bases are a match to TRBD2. The germline V gene encodes CDR1 SGHRS and CDR2 YFSETQ. After removal of 4 bases from V and 6 bases from J, the junction contained 9 bases not matched to a gene. The CDR3 runs 15 residues. Full variable domain (rest looked up from reference TRBV5-1 and TRBJ2-1): KAGVTQTPRYLIKTRGQQVTLSCSPISGHRSVSWYQQTPGQGLQFLFEYFSETQRNKGNFPGRFSGRQFSNSRSEMNVSTLELGDSALYLCASSRSVAGSNEQFFGPGTRLTVL.

The chain couples TRBV9 to TRBJ2-3; no firm D call. The germline V and J ends were trimmed by 3 bases and 0 bases, with 8 bases remaining between them. From germline, CDR1 is SGDLS and CDR2 YYNGEE. There are 14 residues in the CDR3. CDR3 in amino acids: CASSAYGSTDTQYF. The CDR3 region has the DNA TGTGCCAGCAGCGCCTACGGGAGCACAGATACGCAGTATTTT.

This clone was observed a single time. The DNA for the CDR3 is TGTGCCAGCAGTTTACAGGGTCCTTCAATCACAGATACGCAGTATTTT. This sequence encodes CASSLQGPSITDTQYF. The chain joins TRBV28 to TRBJ2-3, with D possibly matching TRBD1 (5 bases). The germline V gene has CDR1 MDHEN and CDR2 SYDVKM. V was trimmed by 2 bases and J by 2 bases, leaving 14 bases between them. CDR3 length equals 16 residues.

The rearrangement joins TRBV2 to TRBJ2-1, with 11 bases matching TRBD2. V gave up 6 bases and J gave up 5 bases; unmatched junction bases: 6. The CDR3 runs to 15 residues. Germline V gives CDR1 SNHLY, CDR2 FYNNEI. CDR3 sequence (DNA): TGTGCCAGCAGCCGGGTACTAGCGGGGGACAATGAGCAGTTCTTC. Encoded protein: CASSRVLAGDNEQFF.

J is TRBJ1-1 and V is TRBV5-4; D not resolved. The CDR3 consists of 14 residues. V was pared by 0 bases and J by 11 bases, with 17 bases between. Germline V gene data show CDR1 as SGHNT and CDR2 as YYREEE (reference sequence). Written as DNA, the CDR3 is TGTGCCAGCAGCTTGGATTCTGGGGAGGTTTCCGCTTTCTTT. It encodes CASSLDSGEVSAFF.